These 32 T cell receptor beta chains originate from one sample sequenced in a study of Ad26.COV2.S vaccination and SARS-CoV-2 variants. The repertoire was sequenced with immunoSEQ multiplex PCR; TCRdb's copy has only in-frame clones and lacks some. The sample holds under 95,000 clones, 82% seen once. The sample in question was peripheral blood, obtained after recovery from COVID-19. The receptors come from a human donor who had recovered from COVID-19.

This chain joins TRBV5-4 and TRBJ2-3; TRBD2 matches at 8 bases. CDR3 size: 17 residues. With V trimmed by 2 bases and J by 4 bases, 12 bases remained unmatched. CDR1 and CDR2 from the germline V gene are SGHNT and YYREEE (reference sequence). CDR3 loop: CASSFSLLAGGSDTQYF. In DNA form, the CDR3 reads TGTGCCAGCAGCTTTAGTCTCTTGGCGGGAGGCTCAGATACGCAGTATTTT. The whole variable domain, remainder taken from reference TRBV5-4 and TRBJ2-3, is ETGVTQSPTHLIKTRGQQVTLRCSSQSGHNTVSWYQQALGQGPQFIFQYYREEENGRGNFPPRFSGLQFPNYSSELNVNALELDDSALYLCASSFSLLAGGSDTQYFGPGTRLTVL.

CDR3 loop: CSVESLAEGGKLFF. The CDR3 nucleotides are TGCAGCGTTGAGTCGTTAGCAGAAGGGGGAAAACTGTTTTTT. The chain links TRBV29-1 to TRBJ1-4, with a possible D match to TRBD1 (6 bases). The V end lost 3 bases, the J end lost 10 bases, and 18 bases lay between the germline ends. The germline V gene encodes CDR1 SQVTM and CDR2 ANQGSEA. The CDR3 is 14 amino acids.

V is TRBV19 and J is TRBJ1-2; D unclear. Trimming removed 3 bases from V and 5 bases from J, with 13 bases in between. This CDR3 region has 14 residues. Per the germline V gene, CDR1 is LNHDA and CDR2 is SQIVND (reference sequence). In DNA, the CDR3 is TGTGCCAGTAGTATCTCCCTCTCGGTATATGGCTACACCTTC. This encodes CASSISLSVYGYTF. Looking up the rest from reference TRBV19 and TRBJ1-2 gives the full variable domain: DGGITQSPKYLFRKEGQNVTLSCEQNLNHDAMYWYRQDPGQGLRLIYYSQIVNDFQKGDIAEGYSVSREKKESFPLTVTSAQKNPTAFYLCASSISLSVYGYTFGSGTRLTVV.

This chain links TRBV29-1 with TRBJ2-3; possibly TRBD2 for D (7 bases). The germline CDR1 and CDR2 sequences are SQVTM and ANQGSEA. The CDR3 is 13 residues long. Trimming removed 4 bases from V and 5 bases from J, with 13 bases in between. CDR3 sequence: CSVVTGRGDTQYF. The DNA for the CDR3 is TGCAGCGTTGTTACAGGGAGGGGAGATACGCAGTATTTT.

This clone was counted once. The DNA of the CDR3 is TGTGCCACCAGCAGAGATCACTCTGGAAACACCATATATTTT. Protein sequence: CATSRDHSGNTIYF. The chain joins TRBV15 to TRBJ1-3; unclear D gene. CDR3 length: 14 amino acids. Germline loops: CDR1 LNHNV, CDR2 YYDKDF (reference sequence). Trimming cost V 0 bases and J 0 bases, with 3 bases left between them. The variable domain in full, completed from reference TRBV15 and TRBJ1-3, reads DAMVIQNPRYQVTQFGKPVTLSCSQTLNHNVMYWYQQKSSQAPKLLFHYYDKDFNNEADTPDNFQSRRPNTSFCFLDIRSPGLGDTAMYLCATSRDHSGNTIYFGEGSWLTVV.

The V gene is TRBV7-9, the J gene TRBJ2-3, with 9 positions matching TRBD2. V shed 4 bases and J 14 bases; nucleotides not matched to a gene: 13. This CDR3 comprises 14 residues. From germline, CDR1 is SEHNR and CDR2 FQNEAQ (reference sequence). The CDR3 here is CASSSWVVREGMYF. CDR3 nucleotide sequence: TGTGCCAGCAGCTCGTGGGTGGTGCGGGAGGGCATGTATTTT.

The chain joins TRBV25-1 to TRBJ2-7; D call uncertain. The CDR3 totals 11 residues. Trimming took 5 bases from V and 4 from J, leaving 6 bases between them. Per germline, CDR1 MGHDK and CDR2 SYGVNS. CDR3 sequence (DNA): TGTGCCAGCAGTCTAGGGTACGAGCAGTACTTC. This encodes CASSLGYEQYF.

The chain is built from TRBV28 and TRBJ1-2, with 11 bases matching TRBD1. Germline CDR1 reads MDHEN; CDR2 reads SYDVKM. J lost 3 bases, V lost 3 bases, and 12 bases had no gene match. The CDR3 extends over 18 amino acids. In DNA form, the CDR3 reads TGTGCCAGCAGTTTCGGGAGAGGGACAGGGGGTGGAGACTATGGCTACACCTTC. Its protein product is CASSFGRGTGGGDYGYTF.

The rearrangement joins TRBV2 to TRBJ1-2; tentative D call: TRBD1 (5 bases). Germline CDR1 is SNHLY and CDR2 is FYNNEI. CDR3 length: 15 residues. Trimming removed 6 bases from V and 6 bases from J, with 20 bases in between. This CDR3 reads CASRPERKGRDGYTF. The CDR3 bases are TGTGCCAGCAGACCCGAGCGGAAGGGGAGGGATGGCTACACCTTC.

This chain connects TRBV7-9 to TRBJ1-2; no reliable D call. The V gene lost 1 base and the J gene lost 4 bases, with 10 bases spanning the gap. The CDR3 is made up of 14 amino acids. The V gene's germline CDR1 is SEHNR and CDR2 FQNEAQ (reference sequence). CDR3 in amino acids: CASSLGDLPYGYTF. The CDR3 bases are TGTGCCAGCAGCTTAGGTGACCTTCCCTATGGCTACACCTTC.

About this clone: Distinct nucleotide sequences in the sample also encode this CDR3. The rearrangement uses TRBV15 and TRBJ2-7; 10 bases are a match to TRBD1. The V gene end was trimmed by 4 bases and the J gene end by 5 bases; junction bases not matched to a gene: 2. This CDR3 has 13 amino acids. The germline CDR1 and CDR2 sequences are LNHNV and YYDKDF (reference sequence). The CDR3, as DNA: TGTGCCACCAGCAAGGACAGGGGGGACGAGCAGTACTTC. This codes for CATSKDRGDEQYF. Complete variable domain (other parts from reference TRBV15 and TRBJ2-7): DAMVIQNPRYQVTQFGKPVTLSCSQTLNHNVMYWYQQKSSQAPKLLFHYYDKDFNNEADTPDNFQSRRPNTSFCFLDIRSPGLGDTAMYLCATSKDRGDEQYFGPGTRLTVT.

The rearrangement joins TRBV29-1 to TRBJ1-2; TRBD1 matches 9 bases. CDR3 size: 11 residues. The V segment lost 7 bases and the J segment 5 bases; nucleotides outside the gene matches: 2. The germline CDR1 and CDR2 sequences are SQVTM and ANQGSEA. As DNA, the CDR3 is TGCAGCGCGGACAGGGGATATGGCTACACCTTC. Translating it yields CSADRGYGYTF.

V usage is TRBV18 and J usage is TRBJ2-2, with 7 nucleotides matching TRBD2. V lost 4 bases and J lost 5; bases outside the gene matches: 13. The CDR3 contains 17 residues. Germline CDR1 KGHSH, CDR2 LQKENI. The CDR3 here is CASSLFTGGSLTGELFF. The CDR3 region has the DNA TGTGCCAGCTCACTGTTTACTGGCGGGAGTCTGACCGGGGAGCTGTTTTTT.

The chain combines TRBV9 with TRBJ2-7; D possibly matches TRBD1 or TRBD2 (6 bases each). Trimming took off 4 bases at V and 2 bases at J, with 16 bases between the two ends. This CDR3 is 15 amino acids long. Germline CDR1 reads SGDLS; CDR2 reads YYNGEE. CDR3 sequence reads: CASSPEGGAAYEQYF. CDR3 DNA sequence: TGTGCCAGCAGCCCAGAGGGGGGCGCCGCCTACGAGCAGTACTTC.

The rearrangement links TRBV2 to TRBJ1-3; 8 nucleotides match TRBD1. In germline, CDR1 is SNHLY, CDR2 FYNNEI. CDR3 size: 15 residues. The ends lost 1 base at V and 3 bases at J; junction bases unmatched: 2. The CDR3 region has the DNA TGTGCCAGCAGTGAAGGGACAGGGATTGGAAACACCATATATTTT. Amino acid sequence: CASSEGTGIGNTIYF.

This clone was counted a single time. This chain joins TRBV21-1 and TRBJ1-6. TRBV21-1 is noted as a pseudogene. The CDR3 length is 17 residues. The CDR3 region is CASSAHLTPVGNSPLHF. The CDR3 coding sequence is TGTGCCAGCAGCGCCCATCTCACACCAGTCGGAAATTCACCCCTCCACTTT.

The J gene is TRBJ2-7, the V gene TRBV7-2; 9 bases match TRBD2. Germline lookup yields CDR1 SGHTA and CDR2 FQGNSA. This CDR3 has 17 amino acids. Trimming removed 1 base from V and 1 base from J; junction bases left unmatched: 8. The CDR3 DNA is TGTGCCAGCAGCTTAGAAGTAGCGGGAGCTGTGTCCTACGAGCAGTACTTC. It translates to CASSLEVAGAVSYEQYF.

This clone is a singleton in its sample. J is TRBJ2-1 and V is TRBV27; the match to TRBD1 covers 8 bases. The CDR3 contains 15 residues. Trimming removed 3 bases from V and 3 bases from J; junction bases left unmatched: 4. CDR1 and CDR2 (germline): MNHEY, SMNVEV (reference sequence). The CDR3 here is CASSFLDRDYNEQFF. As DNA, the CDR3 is TGTGCCAGCAGTTTTCTGGACAGGGACTACAATGAGCAGTTCTTC.

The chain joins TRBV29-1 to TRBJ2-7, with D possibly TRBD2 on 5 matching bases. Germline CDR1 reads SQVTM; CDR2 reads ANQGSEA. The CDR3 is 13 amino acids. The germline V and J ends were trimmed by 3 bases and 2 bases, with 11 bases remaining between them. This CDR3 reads CSVDVAPPYEQYF. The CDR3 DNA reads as TGCAGCGTTGACGTAGCGCCCCCCTACGAGCAGTACTTC.

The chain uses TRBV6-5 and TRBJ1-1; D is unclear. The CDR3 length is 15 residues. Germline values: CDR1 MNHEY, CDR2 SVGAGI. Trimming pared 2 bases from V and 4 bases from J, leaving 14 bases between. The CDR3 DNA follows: TGTGCCAGCAGTTACCCGGTTGGTAAAAGCACTGAAGCTTTCTTT. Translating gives CASSYPVGKSTEAFF.

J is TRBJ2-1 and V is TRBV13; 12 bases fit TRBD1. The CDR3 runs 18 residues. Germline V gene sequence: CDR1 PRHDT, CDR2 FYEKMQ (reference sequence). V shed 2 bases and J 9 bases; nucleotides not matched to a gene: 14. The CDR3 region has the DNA TGTGCCAGCAGCTTAAGGGGACAAACCGGGACAGGGGGCCGTGAGCAGTTCTTC. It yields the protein CASSLRGQTGTGGREQFF.

CDR3 sequence: CASSSDRQSHEQYF. CDR3 DNA: TGTGCCAGCAGCTCCGATCGACAGAGCCACGAGCAGTACTTC. J is TRBJ2-7 and V is TRBV7-2, with D maybe TRBD1 (5 bases). The germline V gene has CDR1 SGHTA and CDR2 FQGNSA. Trimming left V 4 bases short and J 5 bases short, with 15 bases between. The CDR3 has 14 residues.

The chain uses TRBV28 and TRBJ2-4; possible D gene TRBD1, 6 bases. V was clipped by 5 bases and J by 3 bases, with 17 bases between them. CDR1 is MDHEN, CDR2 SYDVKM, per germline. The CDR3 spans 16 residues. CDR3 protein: CASSPPGTLDKNIQYF. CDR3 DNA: TGTGCCAGCAGTCCCCCCGGGACATTGGACAAAAACATTCAGTACTTC.

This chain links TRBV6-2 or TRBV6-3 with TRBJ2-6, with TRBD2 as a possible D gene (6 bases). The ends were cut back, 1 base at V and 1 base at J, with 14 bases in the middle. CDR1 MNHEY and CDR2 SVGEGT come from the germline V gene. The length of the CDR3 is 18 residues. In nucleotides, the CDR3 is TGTGCCAGCAGTTACTTACTAGCAGGGCCATCTGGGGCCAACGTCCTGACTTTC. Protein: CASSYLLAGPSGANVLTF.

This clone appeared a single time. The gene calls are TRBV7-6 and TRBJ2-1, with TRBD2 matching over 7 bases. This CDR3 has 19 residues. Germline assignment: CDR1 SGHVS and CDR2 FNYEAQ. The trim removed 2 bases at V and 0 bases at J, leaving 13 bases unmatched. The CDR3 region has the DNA TGTGCCAGCAGCTTATTTCTCGCGGGAGTCAGGGTCTCCTACAATGAGCAGTTCTTC. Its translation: CASSLFLAGVRVSYNEQFF.

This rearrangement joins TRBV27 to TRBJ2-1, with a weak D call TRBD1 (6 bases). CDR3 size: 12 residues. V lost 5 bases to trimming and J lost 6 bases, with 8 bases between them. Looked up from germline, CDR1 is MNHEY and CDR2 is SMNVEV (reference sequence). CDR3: CASSQGRNEQFF. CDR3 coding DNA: TGTGCCAGCAGTCAGGGGCGCAATGAGCAGTTCTTC.

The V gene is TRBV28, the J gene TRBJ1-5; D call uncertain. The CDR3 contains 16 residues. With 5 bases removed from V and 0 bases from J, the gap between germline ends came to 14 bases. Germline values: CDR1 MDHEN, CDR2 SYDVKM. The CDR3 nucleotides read TGTGCCAGCAGTCCCCCGGCCCAGATTAGCAATCAGCCCCAGCATTTT. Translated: CASSPPAQISNQPQHF.

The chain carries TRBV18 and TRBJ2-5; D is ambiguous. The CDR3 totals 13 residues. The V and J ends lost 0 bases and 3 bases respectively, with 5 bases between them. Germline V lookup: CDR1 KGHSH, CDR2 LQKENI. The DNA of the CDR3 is TGTGCCAGCTCACCACCGCTCGAAGAGACCCAGTACTTC. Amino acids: CASSPPLEETQYF.

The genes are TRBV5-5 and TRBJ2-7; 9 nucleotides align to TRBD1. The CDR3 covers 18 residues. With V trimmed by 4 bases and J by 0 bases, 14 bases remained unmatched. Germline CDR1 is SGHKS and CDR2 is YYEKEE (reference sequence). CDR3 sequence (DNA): TGTGCCAGCAGCCTCATTCCGGGACAGGGAACCCTCTCCTACGAGCAGTACTTC. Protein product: CASSLIPGQGTLSYEQYF.

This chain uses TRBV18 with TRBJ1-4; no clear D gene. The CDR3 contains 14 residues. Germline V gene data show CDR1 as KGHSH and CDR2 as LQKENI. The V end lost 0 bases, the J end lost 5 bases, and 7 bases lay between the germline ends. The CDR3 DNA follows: TGTGCCAGCTCACCACCGGCCGACAATGAAAAACTGTTTTTT. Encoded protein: CASSPPADNEKLFF.

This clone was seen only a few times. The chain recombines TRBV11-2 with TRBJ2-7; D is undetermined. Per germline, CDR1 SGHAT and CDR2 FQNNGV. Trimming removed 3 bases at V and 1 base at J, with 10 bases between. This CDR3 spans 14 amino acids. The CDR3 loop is CASSFLGRSYEQYF. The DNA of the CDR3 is TGTGCCAGCAGCTTTTTGGGCCGATCCTACGAGCAGTACTTC.

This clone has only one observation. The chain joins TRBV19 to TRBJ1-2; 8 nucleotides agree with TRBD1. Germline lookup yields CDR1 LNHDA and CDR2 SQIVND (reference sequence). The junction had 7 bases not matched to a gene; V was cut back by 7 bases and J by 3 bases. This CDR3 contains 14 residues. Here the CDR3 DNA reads TGTGCCAGTAAATCGTCAGGGGGCGACTATGGCTACACCTTC. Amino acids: CASKSSGGDYGYTF.